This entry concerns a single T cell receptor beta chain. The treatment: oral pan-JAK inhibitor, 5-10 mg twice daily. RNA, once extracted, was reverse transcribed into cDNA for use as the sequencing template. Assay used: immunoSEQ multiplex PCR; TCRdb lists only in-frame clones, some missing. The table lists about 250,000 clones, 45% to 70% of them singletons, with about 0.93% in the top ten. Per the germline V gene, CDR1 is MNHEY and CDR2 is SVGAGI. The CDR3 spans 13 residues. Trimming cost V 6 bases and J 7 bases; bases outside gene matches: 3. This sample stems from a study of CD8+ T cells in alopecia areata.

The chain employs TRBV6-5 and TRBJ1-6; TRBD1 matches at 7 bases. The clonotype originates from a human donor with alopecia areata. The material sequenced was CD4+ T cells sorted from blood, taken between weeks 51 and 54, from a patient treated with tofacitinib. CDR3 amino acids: CASSGQANSPLHF. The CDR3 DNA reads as TGTGCCAGCAGCGGACAGGCCAATTCACCCCTCCACTTT.